This T cell receptor (beta chain) was identified in a study of blood T cell repertoires in COVID-19. Overall study context: PBMCs, B-cell-depleted T cells, or T cells provided the cDNA or gDNA that made up the material.

The germline CDR1 and CDR2 sequences are MNHEY and SVGAGI. The CDR3 contains 13 residues. The V and J ends lost 0 bases and 14 bases respectively, with 11 bases between them. Repertoires were generated with immunoSEQ multiplex PCR, while TCRdb's copy carries only in-frame clones and drops some. The data hold around 77,000 clones, with roughly nine tenths observed a single time. The TCR originated in a woman older than 75 with active or convalescent COVID-19. The specimen sequenced was peripheral blood. This chain connects TRBV6-5 to TRBJ1-6; D might be TRBD1 (5 bases). The CDR3 is CASSYSGLGTLHF. In nucleotides, the CDR3 is TGTGCCAGCAGTTACTCGGGGCTTGGAACCCTCCACTTT.